The clone carrying this TCR beta chain was observed a few times. This sample is drawn from a study of blood T cell repertoires in COVID-19. The overall study: Sites across the United States, Italy and Spain contributed samples from acute and convalescent COVID-19.

Researchers sorted participants into cohorts using their self-reported clinical history. Trimming took 6 bases from V and 2 from J; bases not matched to a gene: 9. Germline CDR1 MDHEN, CDR2 SYDVKM. The CDR3 is 15 residues long. In the study's own analysis: From reference gene primer amplification, estimates of nucleated cell counts were derived. Profiled with immunoSEQ multiplex PCR; TCRdb holds only in-frame clones, not every one. V, J and clone size were drawn from that table, and D and trimming were deduced from the DNA. The repertoire consists of a few hundred thousand clones, with 90% occurring once and the leading ten covering 3.5% to 4.5%.

Sequenced input: PBMCs or T cells enriched from blood (not recorded which). The sequence was collected from a woman between 18 and 30 years old with acute COVID-19. The chain carries TRBV28 and TRBJ1-2; TRBD1 matches 7 bases. CDR3 bases: TGTGCCAGCAGGTCCGCCGGGACAGAGAACTATGGCTACACCTTC. Translated: CASRSAGTENYGYTF.